This T cell receptor beta chain was profiled in a study of control samples from healthy donors and cancer patients. The assay was immunoSEQ multiplex PCR, and TCRdb's table has in-frame clones only and misses some. Among under 150,000 clones listed, about nine tenths were seen once. CDR1 SNHLY and CDR2 FYNNEI come from the germline V gene. The V gene lost 7 bases and the J gene lost 6 bases, with 12 bases spanning the gap. The CDR3 runs 12 residues. Sequenced material: blood. This chain joins TRBV2 and TRBJ1-1, with TRBD1 as a possible D gene (5 bases). The clonotype comes from a man aged 25 to 40 in good health. Written as DNA, the CDR3 is TGTGCCAGCAATCTAAGGGGCCCTGAAGCTTTCTTT. Protein: CASNLRGPEAFF.